What follows describes a single TCR beta chain. Its antigen target is currently unknown. Base quality data are lacking; no much larger clone is found one base away. Genomic DNA was isolated from the sorted cells so that the TCRbeta CDR3 region could be sequenced. The immunoSEQ Assay was used to sequence the TCRbeta CDR3 regions. Here the immuneACCESS table is served through TCRdb, limited to in-frame sequences with V and J called. Missing clones are a known gap in these copies; in checked studies unresolved V genes cover under half, and the rest lacks a known reason. The sample contains 70,000 to 90,000 clones, 86% of them found a single time. In total, the top ten clones hold roughly 7.3% of the sample. The data were taken from a study of OX40 agonist ivuxolimab in advanced cancers. General notes on the study: The costimulatory receptor OX40 (CD134) was targeted by ivuxolimab, a fully human IgG2 agonistic monoclonal antibody. The purpose of peripheral TCRbeta sequencing was to test whether ivuxolimab changed TCR sequence diversity and led to clonal T-cell expansion. Of the roughly 51 patients in dose escalation, around 19 had hepatocellular carcinoma, around 15 had melanoma, 9 had renal cell carcinoma and 9 had head and neck cancer. Partial responses occurred in three dose-escalation patients, of whom one had hepatocellular carcinoma and two had cutaneous melanoma. The paper reports the monotherapy dose-escalation portion (N ≈ 52 patients) of the phase I ivuxolimab trial. Prior anti-PD-1, anti-PD-L1 or anti-CTLA-4 therapy was permitted, and 40% of dose-escalation patients had received checkpoint inhibitors. In the dose-escalation cohort, 75% to 85% of patients were male, and the mean age was roughly 56 years with a range of roughly 20 to 80. Intravenous ivuxolimab was administered to patients every 2 weeks at six dose levels: 0.01, 0.1, 0.3, 1.5, 3 and 10 mg/kg. Points the paper makes about the study in general: At doses of 0.1 to 3.0 mg/kg, clonal expansion of both CD4+ and CD8+ blood T cells was observed from baseline to week 6. After ivuxolimab, CD8+ T cells had more expanded clones than CD4+ T cells on average. The antigen specificity of the peripheral T cells that underwent clonal expansion was not determined. Low levels of normalized T-cell clonal expansion were also seen in some patients who did not respond. Partial responders in the 0.1-3.0 mg/kg groups had among the lowest normalized peripheral clonal expansion, especially among CD8+ T cells.

The trial excluded patients who had a history of autoimmune disease or who were on systemic immunosuppression. In every dose cohort, peripheral blood was drawn for TCR sequencing at baseline, cycle 4 day 1, and cycle 7 day 1. Samples came from an open-label, multicenter, first-in-human phase I dose-escalation trial of ivuxolimab. Adults with locally advanced or metastatic melanoma, renal cell, hepatocellular, or head and neck squamous cell carcinoma were enrolled in the trial. CD4+ and CD8+ T cells were sorted separately from peripheral blood before TCR sequencing. Trimming takes 1 base off V and 5 bases off J; junction bases not matched to a gene: 7. Including cysteine and phenylalanine, the CDR3 has 16 amino acids. CDR3 DNA only is kept here, 48 bases in frame from base 1. The CDR1 and CDR2 encoded by the germline V gene are SGHAT and FQNNGV.

The chain is encoded by TRBV11-2 joined to TRBJ1-1, with 10 junctional bases fitting TRBD1. The sequencing here drew on CD4+ or CD8+ T cells sorted from blood, taken in a trial of the OX40 agonist ivuxolimab. The TCR sequence derives from an adult with an advanced solid tumor such as melanoma, head and neck, liver or kidney cancer. In nucleotide form, the sequence is TGTGCCAGCAGCTTAGTAGGACAGGGGGGGAGAACTGAAGCTTTCTTT. Its protein product is CASSLVGQGGRTEAFF.